This T cell receptor beta chain came from a study of T cells after yellow fever vaccination. This clonotype was picked up a small number of times. Antigen specificity is unknown. TCRdb re-analysed the 5' RACE reads in MiXCR, keeping a single row per CDR3 protein. The repertoire consists of some 600,000 distinct CDR3 sequences, with around 17% occurring once and the leading ten covering approximately 15%. The germline V gene encodes CDR1 LGHDT and CDR2 YNNKEL (reference sequence). Trimming took off 3 bases at V and 3 bases at J, with 23 bases between the two ends. CDR3 length: 18 residues. General study findings and limits: Most primary-vaccination clones reappeared after the booster (approximately 95% CD4, about 88% CD8).

The rearrangement joins TRBV3-1 to TRBJ1-2; a weak D match, TRBD1 (5 bases). This sequence originates from a man aged 18 to 30 who received the YFV17D yellow fever vaccine. The sequenced sample was PBMCs, obtained 5 days after the first yellow fever vaccination. The CDR3 loop is CASSQTSAGTGGDYGYTF. The CDR3 nucleotides are TGTGCCAGCAGCCAGACTTCGGCCGGGACCGGGGGTGACTATGGCTACACCTTC.